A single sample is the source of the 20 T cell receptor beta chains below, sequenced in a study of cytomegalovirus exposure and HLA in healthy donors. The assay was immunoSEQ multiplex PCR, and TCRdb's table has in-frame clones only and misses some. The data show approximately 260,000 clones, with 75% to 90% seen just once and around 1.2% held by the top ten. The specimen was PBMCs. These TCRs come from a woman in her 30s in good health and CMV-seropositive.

CDR3 sequence reads: CASSMVGIYPETQYF. The CDR3 bases are TGTGCCAGTAGTATGGTCGGGATTTATCCAGAGACCCAGTACTTC. The genes are TRBV19 and TRBJ2-5; tentative D call: TRBD2 (5 bases). The CDR3 contains 15 residues. Germline V gene lookup returns CDR1 LNHDA and CDR2 SQIVND (reference sequence). The V end lost 3 bases, the J end lost 4 bases, and 15 bases lay between the germline ends. Combining the CDR3 with reference TRBV19 and TRBJ2-5 gives the whole variable domain DGGITQSPKYLFRKEGQNVTLSCEQNLNHDAMYWYRQDPGQGLRLIYYSQIVNDFQKGDIAEGYSVSREKKESFPLTVTSAQKNPTAFYLCASSMVGIYPETQYFGPGTRLLVL.

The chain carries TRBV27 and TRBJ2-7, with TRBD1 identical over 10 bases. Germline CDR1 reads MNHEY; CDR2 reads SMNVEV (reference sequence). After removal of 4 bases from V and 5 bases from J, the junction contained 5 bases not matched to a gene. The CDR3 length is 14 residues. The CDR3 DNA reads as TGTGCCAGCAGTTCCCGGGACAGGGGAAACGAGCAGTACTTC. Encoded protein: CASSSRDRGNEQYF.

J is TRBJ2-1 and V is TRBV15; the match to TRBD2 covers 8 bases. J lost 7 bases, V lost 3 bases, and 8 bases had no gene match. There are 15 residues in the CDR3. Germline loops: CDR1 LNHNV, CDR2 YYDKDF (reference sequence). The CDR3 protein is CATSRASGSENEQFF. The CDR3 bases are TGTGCCACCAGCAGGGCAAGCGGGAGCGAAAATGAGCAGTTCTTC.

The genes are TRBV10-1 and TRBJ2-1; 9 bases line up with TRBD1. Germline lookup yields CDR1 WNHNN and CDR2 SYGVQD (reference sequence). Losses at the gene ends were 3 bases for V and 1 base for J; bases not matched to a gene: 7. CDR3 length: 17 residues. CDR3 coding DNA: TGCGCCAGCAGTGATCACCCGGGGACAGGGTCCTACAATGAGCAGTTCTTC. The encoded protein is CASSDHPGTGSYNEQFF.

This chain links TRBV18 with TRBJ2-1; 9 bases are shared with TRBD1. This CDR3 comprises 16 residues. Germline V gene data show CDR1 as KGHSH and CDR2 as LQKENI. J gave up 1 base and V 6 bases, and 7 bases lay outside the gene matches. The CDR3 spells CASSQTGTGSYNEQFF. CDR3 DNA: TGTGCCAGCTCGCAAACCGGGACAGGGTCCTACAATGAGCAGTTCTTC.

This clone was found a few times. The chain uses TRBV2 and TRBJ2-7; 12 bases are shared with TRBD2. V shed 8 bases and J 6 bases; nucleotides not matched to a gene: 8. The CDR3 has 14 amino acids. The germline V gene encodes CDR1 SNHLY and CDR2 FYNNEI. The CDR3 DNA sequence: TGTGCCAGCTGTCGACTAGCGGGAGCTGCCGAGCAGTACTTC. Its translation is CASCRLAGAAEQYF.

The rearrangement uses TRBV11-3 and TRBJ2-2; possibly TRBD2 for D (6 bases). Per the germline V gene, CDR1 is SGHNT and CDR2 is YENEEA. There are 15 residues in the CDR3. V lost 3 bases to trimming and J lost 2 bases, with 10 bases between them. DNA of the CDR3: TGTGCCAGCAGCTTTAGCGGTTTAAACACCGGGGAGCTGTTTTTT. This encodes CASSFSGLNTGELFF.

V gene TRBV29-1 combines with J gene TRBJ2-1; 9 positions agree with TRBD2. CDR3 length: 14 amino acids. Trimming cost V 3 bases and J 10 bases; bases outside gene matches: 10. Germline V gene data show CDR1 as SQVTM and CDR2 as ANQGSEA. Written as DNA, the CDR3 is TGCAGCGTTGAGTTGAGCGGGAGGAGGCGCGAGCAGTTCTTC. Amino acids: CSVELSGRRREQFF.

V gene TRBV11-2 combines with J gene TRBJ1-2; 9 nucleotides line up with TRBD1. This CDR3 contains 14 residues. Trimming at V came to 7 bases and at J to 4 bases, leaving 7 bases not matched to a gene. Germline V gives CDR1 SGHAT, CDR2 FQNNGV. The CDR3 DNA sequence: TGTGCCAGCACCCCGGGACAGGGACTCTATGGCTACACCTTC. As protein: CASTPGQGLYGYTF.

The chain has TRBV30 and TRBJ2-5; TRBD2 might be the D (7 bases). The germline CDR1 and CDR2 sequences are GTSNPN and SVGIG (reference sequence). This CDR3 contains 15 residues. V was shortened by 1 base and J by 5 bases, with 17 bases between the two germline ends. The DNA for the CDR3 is TGTGCCTGGAGTGGTAGACACGGGGGGCAGGAGACCCAGTACTTC. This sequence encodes CAWSGRHGGQETQYF. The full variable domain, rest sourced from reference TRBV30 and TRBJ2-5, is SQTIHQWPATLVQPVGSPLSLECTVEGTSNPNLYWYRQAAGRGLQLLFYSVGIGQISSEVPQNLSASRPQDRQFILSSKKLLLSDSGFYLCAWSGRHGGQETQYFGPGTRLLVL.

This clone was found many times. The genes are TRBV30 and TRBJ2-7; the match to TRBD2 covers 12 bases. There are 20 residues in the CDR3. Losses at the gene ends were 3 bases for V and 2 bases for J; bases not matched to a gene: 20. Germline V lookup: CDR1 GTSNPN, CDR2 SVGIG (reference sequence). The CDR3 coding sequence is TGTGCCTGGAGGACGACGACCGGGACTAGCGGGTTCTACAGCGCCTACGAGCAGTACTTC. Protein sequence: CAWRTTTGTSGFYSAYEQYF.

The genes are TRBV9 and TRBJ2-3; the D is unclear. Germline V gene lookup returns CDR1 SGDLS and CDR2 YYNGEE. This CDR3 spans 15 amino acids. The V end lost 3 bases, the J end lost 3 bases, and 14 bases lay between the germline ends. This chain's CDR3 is CASSASLRETDTQYF. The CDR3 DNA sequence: TGTGCCAGCAGCGCCAGTCTCCGTGAAACAGATACGCAGTATTTT.

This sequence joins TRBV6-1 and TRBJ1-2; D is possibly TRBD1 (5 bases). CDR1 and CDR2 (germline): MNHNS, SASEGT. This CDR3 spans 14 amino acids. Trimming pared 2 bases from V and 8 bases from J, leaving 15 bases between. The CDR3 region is CASSELAGWGGYTF. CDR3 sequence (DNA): TGTGCCAGCAGTGAACTAGCGGGGTGGGGGGGCTACACCTTC.

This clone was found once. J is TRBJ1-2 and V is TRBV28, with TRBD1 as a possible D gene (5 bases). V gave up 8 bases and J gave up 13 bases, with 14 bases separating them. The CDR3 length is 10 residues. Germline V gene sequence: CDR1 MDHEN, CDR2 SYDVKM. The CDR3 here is CASGVLRGTF. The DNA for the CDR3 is TGTGCCAGCGGGGTCCTAAGGGGCACCTTC.

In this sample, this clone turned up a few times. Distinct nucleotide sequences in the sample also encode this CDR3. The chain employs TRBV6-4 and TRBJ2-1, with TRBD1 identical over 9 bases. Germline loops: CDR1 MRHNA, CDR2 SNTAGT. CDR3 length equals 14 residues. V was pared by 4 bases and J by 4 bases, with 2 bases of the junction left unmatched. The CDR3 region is CASSGDRDYNEQFF. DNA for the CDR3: TGTGCCAGCAGTGGGGACAGGGATTACAATGAGCAGTTCTTC.

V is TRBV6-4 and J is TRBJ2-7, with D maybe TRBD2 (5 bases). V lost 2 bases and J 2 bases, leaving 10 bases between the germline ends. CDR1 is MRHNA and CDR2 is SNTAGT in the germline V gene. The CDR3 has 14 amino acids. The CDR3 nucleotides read TGTGCCAGCAGTGACGTCGACTACACCTACGAGCAGTACTTC. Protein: CASSDVDYTYEQYF.

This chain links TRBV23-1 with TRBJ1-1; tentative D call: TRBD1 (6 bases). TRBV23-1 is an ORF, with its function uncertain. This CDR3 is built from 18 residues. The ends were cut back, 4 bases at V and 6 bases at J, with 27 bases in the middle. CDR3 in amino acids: CASSPPFVYRERRAEAFF. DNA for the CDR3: TGCGCCAGCAGTCCACCCTTCGTTTACAGGGAACGTCGGGCTGAAGCTTTCTTT.

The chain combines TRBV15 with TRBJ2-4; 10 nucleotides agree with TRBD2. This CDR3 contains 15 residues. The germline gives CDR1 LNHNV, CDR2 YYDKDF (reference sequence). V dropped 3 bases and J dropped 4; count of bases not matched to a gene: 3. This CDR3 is CATSSGSGGKNIQYF. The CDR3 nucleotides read TGTGCCACCAGCAGTGGTAGCGGGGGGAAAAACATTCAGTACTTC.

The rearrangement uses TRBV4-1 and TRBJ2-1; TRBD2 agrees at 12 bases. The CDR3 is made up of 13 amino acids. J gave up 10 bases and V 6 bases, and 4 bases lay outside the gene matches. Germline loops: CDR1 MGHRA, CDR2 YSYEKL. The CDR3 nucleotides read TGCGCCAGCAGACTAGCGGGAGGAAAGGAGCAGTTCTTC. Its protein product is CASRLAGGKEQFF.

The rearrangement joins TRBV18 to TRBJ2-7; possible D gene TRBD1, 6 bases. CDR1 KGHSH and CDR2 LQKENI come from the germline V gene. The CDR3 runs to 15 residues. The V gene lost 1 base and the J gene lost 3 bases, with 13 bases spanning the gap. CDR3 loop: CASSPLDEGGYEQYF. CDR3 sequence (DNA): TGTGCCAGCTCACCACTCGATGAAGGGGGCTACGAGCAGTACTTC.